This T cell receptor (beta chain) emerged from a study of PD-L1 blockade in urothelial cancer. Study-wide background: When patients started atezolizumab at some point between 2013 and 2015, it was given at 1,200 mg intravenously every 3 weeks. Earlier, patients had received 0 to 3 chemotherapy regimens. Blood analyses occurred 3 weeks (second dose) and 6 weeks post treatment start. Each blood sample yielded a median of about 140,000 T cells.

The repertoire was sequenced with immunoSEQ multiplex PCR; TCRdb's copy has only in-frame clones and lacks some. This sample has roughly 50,000 clones, with about 85% found just once. Trimming took 3 bases from V and 0 from J; bases not matched to a gene: 3. In germline, CDR1 is MNHNS, CDR2 SASEGT. CDR3 length: 16 amino acids. Material: PBMCs, obtained around atezolizumab (anti-PD-L1) treatment. V is TRBV6-1 and J is TRBJ2-7; TRBD2 aligns across 12 bases. The source of this sequence is a man aged 55 to 70 with urothelial cancer. The CDR3 here is CASSEWTSGASYEQYF. The CDR3 coding sequence is TGTGCCAGCAGTGAGTGGACTAGCGGGGCCTCCTACGAGCAGTACTTC.